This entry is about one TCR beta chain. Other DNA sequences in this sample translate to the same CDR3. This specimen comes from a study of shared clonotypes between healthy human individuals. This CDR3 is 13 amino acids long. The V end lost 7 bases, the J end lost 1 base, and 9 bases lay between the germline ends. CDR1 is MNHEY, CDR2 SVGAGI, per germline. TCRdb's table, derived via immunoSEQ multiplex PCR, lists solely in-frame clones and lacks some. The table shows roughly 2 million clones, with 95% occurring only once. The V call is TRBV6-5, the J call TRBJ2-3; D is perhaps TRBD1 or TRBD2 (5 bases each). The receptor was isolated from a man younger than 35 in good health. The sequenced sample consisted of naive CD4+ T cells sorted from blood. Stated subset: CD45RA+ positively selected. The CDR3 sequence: CASTGPGTDTQYF. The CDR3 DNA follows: TGTGCCAGCACGGGGCCCGGCACAGATACGCAGTATTTT.